Below, 23 T cell receptor beta chains from the same sample are listed, as sequenced in a study of shared clonotypes between healthy human individuals. Clones were read by immunoSEQ multiplex PCR, and TCRdb kept only the in-frame ones, dropping some. The data show 2 million to 2.5 million clones, with 85% to 95% seen just once and around 0.4% held by the top ten. The source material was naive CD4+ T cells from PBMCs. Subset in this sample: CD45RA+ positively selected. These receptors were taken from a man younger than 35 in good health. Some clones in this sample may be carry-over from other donors' samples.

This chain links TRBV6-1 with TRBJ1-2; TRBD1 agrees at 9 bases. The junction had 11 bases not matched to a gene; V was cut back by 11 bases and J by 1 base. Germline CDR1 reads MNHNS; CDR2 reads SASEGT. This CDR3 has 15 residues. The DNA of the CDR3 is TGTGCCGGTGGGACAGGGCTTCGGCTTAACTATGGCTACACCTTC. It yields the protein CAGGTGLRLNYGYTF.

The chain recombines TRBV7-3 with TRBJ2-2; a weak D match, TRBD1 (6 bases). V was clipped by 1 base and J by 3 bases, with 9 bases between them. Germline V gene lookup returns CDR1 SGHTA and CDR2 FQGTGA. The CDR3 consists of 15 residues. The CDR3 sequence: CASSLNRADTGELFF. The CDR3 coding sequence is TGTGCCAGCAGCTTAAACAGGGCGGACACCGGGGAGCTGTTTTTT.

V usage is TRBV4-2 and J usage is TRBJ2-7; TRBD1 is a possible D gene (6 bases). Trimming removed 0 bases at V and 3 bases at J, with 27 bases between. The CDR3 totals 20 residues. Germline V gives CDR1 LGHNA, CDR2 YNFKEQ. The CDR3 bases are TGTGCCAGCAGCCAAGATAGGGGGACATTATCAACGGCGCCAGGCTACGAGCAGTACTTC. This codes for CASSQDRGTLSTAPGYEQYF.

The V and J genes are TRBV18 and TRBJ1-2; D unclear. CDR3 length: 13 residues. Trimming shortened V by 8 bases and J by 2 bases, and 12 bases separated the two germline ends. Looked up from germline, CDR1 is KGHSH and CDR2 is LQKENI. The CDR3 loop reads CASEVTPNYGYTF. The CDR3 DNA reads as TGTGCCAGCGAAGTGACACCCAACTATGGCTACACCTTC.

For this clone: The same CDR3 also results from other DNA sequences found in this sample. The chain carries TRBV20-1 and TRBJ2-5; D gene ambiguous. V was trimmed by 5 bases and J by 5 bases, leaving 6 bases between them. The CDR3 loop spans 10 amino acids. The germline V gene has CDR1 DFQATT and CDR2 SNEGSKA (reference sequence). The CDR3 loop is CSARGETQYF. CDR3 nucleotide sequence: TGCAGTGCTCGTGGGGAGACCCAGTACTTC.

The V and J genes are TRBV19 and TRBJ2-4, with 7 nucleotides matching TRBD2. Germline assignment: CDR1 LNHDA and CDR2 SQIVND (reference sequence). V shed 8 bases and J 1 base; nucleotides not matched to a gene: 11. This CDR3 region has 16 residues. The CDR3 reads CASPVGGSSAKNIQYF. The CDR3 DNA sequence: TGTGCCAGTCCCGTCGGGGGGAGCTCGGCCAAAAACATTCAGTACTTC.

Regarding this clone: This CDR3 is also generated by other DNA sequences in the sample. This chain links TRBV9 with TRBJ2-5; D is unresolved. Germline CDR1 SGDLS, CDR2 YYNGEE. The V gene lost 0 bases and the J gene lost 5 bases, with 8 bases spanning the gap. CDR3 length: 13 residues. Here the CDR3 reads CASSVGSWETQYF. The CDR3 bases are TGTGCCAGCAGCGTAGGTAGCTGGGAGACCCAGTACTTC.

V is TRBV28 and J is TRBJ2-2; TRBD2 aligns across 12 bases. Trimming removed 4 bases from V and 2 bases from J; junction bases left unmatched: 5. This CDR3 region has 17 residues. CDR1 and CDR2 (germline): MDHEN, SYDVKM. The CDR3 DNA follows: TGTGCCAGCAGTTCGGTAGGACTAGCGGGAAACACCGGGGAGCTGTTTTTT. It encodes CASSSVGLAGNTGELFF.

The rearrangement links TRBV28 to TRBJ2-5; TRBD1 might be the D (5 bases). In germline, CDR1 is MDHEN, CDR2 SYDVKM. Trimming cost V 6 bases and J 5 bases, with 13 bases left between them. The CDR3 runs to 13 residues. The CDR3 loop reads CASRPGSRETQYF. The CDR3 DNA reads TGTGCCAGCAGACCAGGGTCCAGGGAGACCCAGTACTTC.

J is TRBJ1-1 and V is TRBV10-3; D might be TRBD1 (5 bases). CDR1 and CDR2 from the germline V gene are ENHRY and SYGVKD. CDR3 length equals 12 residues. The CDR3 protein is CATTDMNTEAFF. DNA of the CDR3: TGTGCAACAACGGACATGAACACTGAAGCTTTCTTT.

The chain employs TRBV6-5 and TRBJ2-7; TRBD1 agrees at 8 bases. There are 13 residues in the CDR3. Germline loops: CDR1 MNHEY, CDR2 SVGAGI. The J segment lost 0 bases and the V segment lost 7 bases, leaving 2 bases of the junction unmatched. Here the CDR3 reads CASTDRDSYEQYF. CDR3 sequence (DNA): TGTGCCAGCACGGACAGGGACTCCTACGAGCAGTACTTC.

The genes are TRBV2 and TRBJ1-5; no reliable D call. V gave up 1 base and J gave up 11 bases, with 9 bases separating them. This CDR3 contains 12 residues. The V gene's germline CDR1 is SNHLY and CDR2 FYNNEI. In DNA, the CDR3 is TGTGCCAGCAGTGAAGTCCGGGCGACCCAGCATTTT. This codes for CASSEVRATQHF.

The chain carries TRBV28 and TRBJ2-2; D is uncertain. Germline CDR1 and CDR2: MDHEN and SYDVKM. The CDR3 length is 16 residues. Trimming removed 4 bases from V and 4 bases from J, with 16 bases in between. The CDR3 DNA sequence: TGTGCCAGCAGTTCCTCTCTGTCTGGGTCCACCGGGGAGCTGTTTTTT. It is translated as CASSSSLSGSTGELFF.

The V and J genes are TRBV29-1 and TRBJ2-1; D is unresolved. This CDR3 is built from 14 residues. Germline CDR1 is SQVTM and CDR2 is ANQGSEA. Trimming removed 6 bases at V and 0 bases at J, with 12 bases between. CDR3 region: CSVVLASSYNEQFF. The CDR3 DNA is TGCAGCGTGGTCTTGGCGTCCTCCTACAATGAGCAGTTCTTC.

Of note for this clone: Other DNA sequences of this sample code for an identical CDR3. The V gene is TRBV18, the J gene TRBJ2-2, with 9 bases identical to TRBD1. Trimming at V came to 1 base and at J to 1 base, leaving 1 base not matched to a gene. CDR3 size: 16 residues. Germline CDR1 and CDR2: KGHSH and LQKENI. CDR3 nucleotides: TGTGCCAGCTCACCACGGGGACAGGGGAACACCGGGGAGCTGTTTTTT. It encodes CASSPRGQGNTGELFF.

The V gene is TRBV11-2, the J gene TRBJ1-3; the D is unclear. Between the trimmed V and J ends, which lost 7 bases and 3 bases, there was a span of 13 bases. The CDR3 extends over 14 amino acids. Germline lookup yields CDR1 SGHAT and CDR2 FQNNGV. The CDR3 is CASNKDGFGNTIYF. The CDR3 DNA sequence: TGTGCCAGCAACAAGGACGGTTTTGGAAACACCATATATTTT. The complete variable domain, with remaining parts taken from reference TRBV11-2 and TRBJ1-3, reads EAGVAQSPRYKIIEKRQSVAFWCNPISGHATLYWYQQILGQGPKLLIQFQNNGVVDDSQLPKDRFSAERLKGVDSTLKIQPAKLEDSAVYLCASNKDGFGNTIYFGEGSWLTVV.

The chain combines TRBV5-5 with TRBJ2-7; D gene uncertain. With 4 bases removed from V and 0 bases from J, the gap between germline ends came to 11 bases. The CDR3 is made up of 14 amino acids. Germline V gives CDR1 SGHKS, CDR2 YYEKEE (reference sequence). The CDR3 sequence is CASSRGDVSYEQYF. The CDR3 DNA follows: TGTGCCAGCAGCCGTGGCGACGTCTCCTACGAGCAGTACTTC.

This chain uses TRBV5-1 with TRBJ1-2, with D maybe TRBD1 (6 bases). Germline loops: CDR1 SGHRS, CDR2 YFSETQ. The V end lost 4 bases, the J end lost 4 bases, and 20 bases lay between the germline ends. This CDR3 spans 16 amino acids. CDR3 amino acids: CASSPGEGGGSYGYTF. For the CDR3, the DNA is TGCGCCAGCAGCCCGGGAGAGGGAGGGGGTTCCTATGGCTACACCTTC.

V usage is TRBV7-2 and J usage is TRBJ2-5, with no clear D. Between the trimmed V and J ends, which lost 1 base and 3 bases, there was a span of 9 bases. CDR1 and CDR2 (germline): SGHTA, FQGNSA. CDR3 size: 14 residues. CDR3 sequence reads: CASSLEFGEETQYF. The CDR3 nucleotides read TGTGCCAGCAGCTTAGAGTTCGGTGAAGAGACCCAGTACTTC.

V usage is TRBV19 and J usage is TRBJ1-2; 10 nucleotides line up with TRBD1. The CDR3 contains 17 residues. The trim removed 10 bases at V and 5 bases at J, leaving 19 bases unmatched. CDR1 LNHDA and CDR2 SQIVND come from the germline V gene (reference sequence). The CDR3 DNA follows: TGTGCCATCTCGGAGCAGAAGTCGACAGGGGGCCGTTATGGCTACACCTTC. This codes for CAISEQKSTGGRYGYTF.

In regard to this clone: The same CDR3 also results from other DNA sequences found in this sample. The V call is TRBV7-9, the J call TRBJ2-5; D remains ambiguous. This CDR3 is 11 amino acids long. V gave up 2 bases and J gave up 5 bases, with 3 bases separating them. Per the germline V gene, CDR1 is SEHNR and CDR2 is FQNEAQ (reference sequence). The CDR3: CASSLSETQYF. The CDR3 DNA sequence: TGTGCCAGCAGCTTAAGTGAGACCCAGTACTTC. Complete variable domain (other parts from reference TRBV7-9 and TRBJ2-5): DTGVSQNPRHKITKRGQNVTFRCDPISEHNRLYWYRQTLGQGPEFLTYFQNEAQLEKSRLLSDRFSAERPKGSFSTLEIQRTEQGDSAMYLCASSLSETQYFGPGTRLLVL.

The CDR3, as DNA: TGTGCCAGTAGTATAGTAGCGTCACAGGGGAGCAATCAGCCCCAGCATTTT. It translates to CASSIVASQGSNQPQHF. The chain recombines TRBV19 with TRBJ1-5; 7 positions match TRBD1. Germline CDR1 LNHDA, CDR2 SQIVND (reference sequence). With V trimmed by 1 base and J by 1 base, 7 bases remained unmatched. This CDR3 comprises 17 residues. The entire variable domain, with the rest obtained from reference TRBV19 and TRBJ1-5, is as follows: DGGITQSPKYLFRKEGQNVTLSCEQNLNHDAMYWYRQDPGQGLRLIYYSQIVNDFQKGDIAEGYSVSREKKESFPLTVTSAQKNPTAFYLCASSIVASQGSNQPQHFGDGTRLSIL.

This clone was detected a few times. The J gene is TRBJ2-1, the V gene TRBV25-1, with D unclear. In germline, CDR1 is MGHDK, CDR2 SYGVNS. Trimming shortened V by 1 base and J by 5 bases, and 9 bases separated the two germline ends. The CDR3 extends over 14 amino acids. CDR3 sequence (DNA): TGTGCCAGCAGTGAATTTCGCCCGAACAATGAGCAGTTCTTC. It specifies CASSEFRPNNEQFF.